The rows below give T cell receptor beta chains drawn from one sample of a study of response to subunit inactivated influenza vaccine. Using its own MiXCR run on the RT-PCR reads, TCRdb lists one record per CDR3 protein. The sample shows 610,000 or so distinct CDR3 sequences, 13% to 15% of them seen only once. The source material was PBMCs from blood, sampled 11 to 12 days after vaccination. These TCRs come from a middle-aged man who received an inactivated influenza vaccine. The CDR3 runs from the conserved cysteine through the conserved F or W. Each record gives: clone size, V gene, J gene, D gene, CDR3 length, CDR3 protein, CDR3 DNA. D genes are given only for firm matches. Where a row states a size, it is once, few, many or the class of an expanded clone; other rows omit it.

>few|TRBV5-1|TRBJ2-6|TRBD1|19
CASSHAGQGYTSGANVLTF
TGCGCCAGCAGCCATGCGGGACAGGGATACACCTCTGGGGCCAACGTCCTGACTTTC
>few|TRBV6-5|TRBJ2-3|.|15
CASSFNGGGEDTQYF
TGTGCCAGCAGTTTCAATGGAGGGGGAGAAGATACGCAGTATTTT
>.|TRBV29-1|TRBJ2-5|.|13
CSVAATTKETQYF
TGCAGCGTTGCTGCCACTACCAAAGAGACCCAGTACTTC
>few|TRBV28|TRBJ1-1|.|14
CASSRRGAGTEAFF
TGTGCCAGCAGCAGGCGAGGGGCAGGAACTGAAGCTTTCTTT
>few|TRBV29-1|TRBJ1-2|.|11
CSVGVLGGYTF
TGCAGCGTTGGCGTACTCGGGGGCTACACCTTC
>.|TRBV6-2/TRBV6-3|TRBJ2-1|.|14
CASSTGWGYNEQFF
TGTGCCAGCAGCACTGGCTGGGGGTACAATGAGCAGTTCTTC
>.|TRBV18|TRBJ2-5|.|15
CASSPRVGPQETQYF
TGTGCCAGCTCACCACGAGTCGGTCCCCAAGAGACCCAGTACTTC
>.|TRBV5-6|TRBJ2-1|TRBD1|16
CASSSNQGDKPPEQFF
TGTGCCAGCAGCTCGAACCAGGGGGACAAGCCCCCGGAGCAGTTCTTC
>.|TRBV5-1|TRBJ1-6|.|15
CASSLSQVGGSPLHF
TGCGCCAGCAGCCTATCACAGGTTGGAGGTTCACCCCTCCACTTT
>few|TRBV12-3/TRBV12-4|TRBJ2-3|.|14
CASSLFTTTDTQYF
TGTGCCAGCAGTTTATTTACCACCACAGATACGCAGTATTTT
>few|TRBV24-1|TRBJ2-2|TRBD1|18
CATSDPIRGPGDTGELFF
TGTGCCACCAGTGATCCGATCAGGGGGCCGGGGGACACCGGGGAGCTGTTTTTT
>.|TRBV7-9|TRBJ1-3|.|15
CASSLGVISGNTIYF
TGTGCCAGCAGCTTAGGGGTTATCTCTGGAAACACCATATATTTT
>few|TRBV6-1|TRBJ2-3|.|14
CASRTWGREDTQYF
TGTGCCAGCAGGACCTGGGGAAGGGAAGATACGCAGTATTTT
>few|TRBV12-3/TRBV12-4|TRBJ2-2|.|14
CASSEGSKPGELFF
TGTGCCAGCAGCGAGGGGTCCAAACCCGGGGAGCTGTTTTTT
>few|TRBV29-1|TRBJ2-5|.|15
CSVEVRLGLQETQYF
TGCAGCGTTGAAGTCCGCCTGGGACTTCAAGAGACCCAGTACTTC
>.|TRBV3-1|TRBJ2-2|.|16
CASSQAAVGTTGELFF
TGTGCCAGCAGCCAAGCGGCAGTAGGGACCACCGGGGAGCTGTTTTTT
>few|TRBV2|TRBJ1-4|.|13
CASSEDPSLKLFF
TGTGCCAGCAGTGAAGATCCCTCGCTTAAACTGTTTTTT
>few|TRBV11-1|TRBJ2-3|TRBD1|19
CASSKTGTALPSSTDTQYF
TGTGCCAGCAGCAAAACCGGGACAGCCTTACCTTCTAGCACAGATACGCAGTATTTT
>few|TRBV15|TRBJ2-1|.|13
CATSRDTRYEQFF
TGTGCCACCAGCAGAGACACCCGCTATGAGCAGTTCTTC
>few|TRBV20-1|TRBJ2-5|.|13
CTTPHPYQETQYF
TGCACCACGCCACATCCTTACCAAGAGACCCAGTACTTC
>.|TRBV6-2/TRBV6-3|TRBJ2-3|.|14
CASRRDSAADTQYF
TGTGCCAGCAGGAGGGACTCAGCGGCAGATACGCAGTATTTT
>.|TRBV18|TRBJ2-7|.|13
CASSPLRQAPQYF
TGTGCCAGCTCACCGTTACGACAGGCCCCGCAGTACTTC
>many|TRBV4-2|TRBJ2-1|.|12
CASSQERNEQFF
TGTGCCAGCAGCCAAGAAAGGAATGAGCAGTTCTTC
>many|TRBV5-1|TRBJ2-3|TRBD2|17
CASSLGPASGSTDTQYF
TGCGCCAGCAGCTTAGGACCGGCTAGCGGGAGCACAGATACGCAGTATTTT
>.|TRBV6-1|TRBJ2-7|.|14
CATESGGGSYEQYF
TGTGCCACCGAGAGTGGCGGAGGGTCCTACGAGCAGTACTTC
>few|TRBV7-2|TRBJ2-1|.|15
CASSLDGVPYNEQFF
TGTGCCAGCAGCTTAGATGGGGTTCCCTACAATGAGCAGTTCTTC
>.|TRBV5-1|TRBJ2-5|.|15
CASSLTGERQETQYF
TGCGCCAGCAGCTTGACAGGCGAAAGACAAGAGACCCAGTACTTC
>.|TRBV29-1|TRBJ1-1|.|12
CSAGVGWTEAYF
TGCAGCGCAGGGGTAGGTTGGACTGAAGCTTACTTT
>few|TRBV12-3/TRBV12-4|TRBJ2-7|.|17
CASSSNPSTGTHYEQYF
TGTGCCAGCAGTTCCAACCCGTCGACAGGGACTCACTACGAGCAGTACTTC
>.|TRBV6-4|TRBJ2-1|TRBD2|15
CASSALIAGRNEQFF
TGTGCCAGCAGTGCCCTCATAGCGGGTCGCAATGAGCAGTTCTTC
>.|TRBV28|TRBJ1-2|.|15
CASSFLSGINYGYTF
TGTGCCAGCAGTTTCCTATCGGGGATTAACTATGGCTACACCTTC
>few|TRBV9|TRBJ2-1|TRBD2|15
CASSVEAGGRSEQFF
TGTGCCAGCAGCGTAGAAGCGGGGGGGCGCAGTGAGCAGTTCTTC
>.|TRBV6-2/TRBV6-3|TRBJ1-2|.|11
CASSFHRGYTF
TGTGCCAGCAGTTTTCACCGCGGCTACACCTTC